This T cell receptor beta chain comes out of a study of shared clonotypes between healthy human individuals. Profiling relied on immunoSEQ multiplex PCR, and the TCRdb table lists in-frame clones only, not all of them. The sample consists of over a million clones, approximately 96% of them appearing once. This sequence originates from a young man in good health. What was sequenced was naive CD4+ T cells sorted from blood. Sample subset: CD45RA+ positively selected.

The CDR3 bases are TGTGCCAGCAGCTCGGGACCGGGCGTTGGGCAGCCCCAGCATTTT. This gives the protein CASSSGPGVGQPQHF. The chain recombines TRBV5-6 with TRBJ1-5; tentatively, D is TRBD1 (5 bases). Germline-derived CDR1 and CDR2 are SGHDT and YYEEEE. Trimming took off 3 bases at V and 7 bases at J, with 17 bases between the two ends. CDR3 length: 15 amino acids.